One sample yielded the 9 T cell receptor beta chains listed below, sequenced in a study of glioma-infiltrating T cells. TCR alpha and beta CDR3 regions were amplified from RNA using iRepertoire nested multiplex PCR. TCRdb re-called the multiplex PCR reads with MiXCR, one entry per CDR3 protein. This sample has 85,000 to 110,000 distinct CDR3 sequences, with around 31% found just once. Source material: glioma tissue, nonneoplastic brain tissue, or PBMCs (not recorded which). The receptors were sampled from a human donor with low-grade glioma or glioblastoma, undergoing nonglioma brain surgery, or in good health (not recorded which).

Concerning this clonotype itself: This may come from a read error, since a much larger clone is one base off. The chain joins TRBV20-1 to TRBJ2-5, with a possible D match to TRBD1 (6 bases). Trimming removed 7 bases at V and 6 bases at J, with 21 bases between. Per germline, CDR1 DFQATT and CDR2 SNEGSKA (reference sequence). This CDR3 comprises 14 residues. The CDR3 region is CSVQGGRSGKTQYF. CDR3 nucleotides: TGCAGTGTTCAAGGGGGAAGAAGTGGTAAGACCCAGTACTTC.

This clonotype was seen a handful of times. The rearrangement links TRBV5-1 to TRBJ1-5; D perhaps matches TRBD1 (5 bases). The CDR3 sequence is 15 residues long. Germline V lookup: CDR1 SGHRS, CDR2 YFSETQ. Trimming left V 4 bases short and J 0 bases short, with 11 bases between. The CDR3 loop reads CASSQDSPSNQPQHF. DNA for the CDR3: TGCGCCAGCAGCCAAGACAGCCCTAGCAATCAGCCCCAGCATTTT. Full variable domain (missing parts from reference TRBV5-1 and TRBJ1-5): KAGVTQTPRYLIKTRGQQVTLSCSPISGHRSVSWYQQTPGQGLQFLFEYFSETQRNKGNFPGRFSGRQFSNSRSEMNVSTLELGDSALYLCASSQDSPSNQPQHFGDGTRLSIL.

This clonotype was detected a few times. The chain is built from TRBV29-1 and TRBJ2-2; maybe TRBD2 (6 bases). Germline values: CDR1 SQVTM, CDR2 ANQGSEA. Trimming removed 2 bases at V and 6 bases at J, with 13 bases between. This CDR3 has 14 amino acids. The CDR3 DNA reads TGCAGCGTTGAACCCCCCGGGGGTCCCGGGGAGCTGTTTTTT. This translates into CSVEPPGGPGELFF.

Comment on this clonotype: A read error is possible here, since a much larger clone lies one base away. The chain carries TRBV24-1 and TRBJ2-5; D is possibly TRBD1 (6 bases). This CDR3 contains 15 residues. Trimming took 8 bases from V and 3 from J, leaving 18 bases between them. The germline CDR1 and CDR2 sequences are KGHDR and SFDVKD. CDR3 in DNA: TGTGCCACCATTGAACTGACAGGAACCAAAGAGACCCAGTACTTC. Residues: CATIELTGTKETQYF.

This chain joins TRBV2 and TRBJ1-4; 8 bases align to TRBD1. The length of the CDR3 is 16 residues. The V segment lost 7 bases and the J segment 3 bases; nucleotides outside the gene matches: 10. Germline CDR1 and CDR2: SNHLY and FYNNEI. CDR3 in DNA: TGTGCCAGCACCTTACTGGGGACAGGTTCTAATGAAAAACTGTTTTTT. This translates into CASTLLGTGSNEKLFF.

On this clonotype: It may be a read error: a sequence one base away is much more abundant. The CDR3 sequence: CAGKIGDGGKDTQYF. The DNA for the CDR3 is TGTGCCGGCAAGATCGGGGACGGGGGGAAAGATACGCAGTATTTT. This sequence joins TRBV6-6 and TRBJ2-3; 7 nucleotides align to TRBD2. Germline CDR1 MNHNY, CDR2 SVGAGI (reference sequence). CDR3 length equals 15 residues. The V gene end was trimmed by 11 bases and the J gene end by 5 bases; junction bases not matched to a gene: 16.

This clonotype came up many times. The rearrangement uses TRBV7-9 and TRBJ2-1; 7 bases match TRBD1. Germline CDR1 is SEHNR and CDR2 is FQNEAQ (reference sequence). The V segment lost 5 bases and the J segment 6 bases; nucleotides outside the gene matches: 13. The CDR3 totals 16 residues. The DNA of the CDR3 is TGTGCCAGCAGCAGACAGGGAAGCCTCATTCTCAATGAGCAGTTCTTC. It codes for CASSRQGSLILNEQFF.

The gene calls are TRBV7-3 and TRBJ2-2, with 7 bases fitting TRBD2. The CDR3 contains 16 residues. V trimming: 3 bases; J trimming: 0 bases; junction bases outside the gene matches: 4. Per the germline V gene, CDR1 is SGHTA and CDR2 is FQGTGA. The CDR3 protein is CASSFTAGTNTGELFF. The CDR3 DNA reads TGTGCCAGCAGCTTTACAGCGGGAACGAACACCGGGGAGCTGTTTTTT.

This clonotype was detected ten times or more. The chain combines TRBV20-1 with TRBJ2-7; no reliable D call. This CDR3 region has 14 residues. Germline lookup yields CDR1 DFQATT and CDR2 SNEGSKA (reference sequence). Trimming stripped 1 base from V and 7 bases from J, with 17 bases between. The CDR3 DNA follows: TGCAGTGCTAGAGTACACCGCCTGGTCGGTGAGCAGTACTTC. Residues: CSARVHRLVGEQYF.